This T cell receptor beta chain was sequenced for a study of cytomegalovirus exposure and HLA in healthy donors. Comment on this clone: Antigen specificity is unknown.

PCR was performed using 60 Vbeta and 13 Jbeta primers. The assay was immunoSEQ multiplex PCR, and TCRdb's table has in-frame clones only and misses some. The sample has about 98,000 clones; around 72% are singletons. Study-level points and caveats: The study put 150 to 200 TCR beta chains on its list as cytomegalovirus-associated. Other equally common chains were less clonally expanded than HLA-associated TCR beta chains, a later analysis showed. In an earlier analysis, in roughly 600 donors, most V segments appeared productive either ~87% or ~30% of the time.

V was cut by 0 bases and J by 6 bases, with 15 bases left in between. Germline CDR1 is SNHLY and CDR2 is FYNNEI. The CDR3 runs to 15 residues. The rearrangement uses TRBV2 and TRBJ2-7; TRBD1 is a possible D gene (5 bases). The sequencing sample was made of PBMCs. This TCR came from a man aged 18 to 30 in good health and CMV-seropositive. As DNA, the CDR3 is TGTGCCAGCAGTGAAGCGCTTCGTAGGGGCTCCGAGCAGTACTTC. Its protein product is CASSEALRRGSEQYF.